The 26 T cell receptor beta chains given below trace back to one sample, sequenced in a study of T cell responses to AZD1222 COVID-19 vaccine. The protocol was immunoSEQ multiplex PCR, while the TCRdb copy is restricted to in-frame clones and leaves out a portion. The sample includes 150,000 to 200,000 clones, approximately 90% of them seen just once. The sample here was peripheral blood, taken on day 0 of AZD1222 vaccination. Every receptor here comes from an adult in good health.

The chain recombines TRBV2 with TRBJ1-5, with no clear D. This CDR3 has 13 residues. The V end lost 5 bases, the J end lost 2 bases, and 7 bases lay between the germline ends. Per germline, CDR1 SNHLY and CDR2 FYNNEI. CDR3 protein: CASSNNRNQPQHF. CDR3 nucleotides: TGTGCCAGCAGTAATAATCGCAATCAGCCCCAGCATTTT.

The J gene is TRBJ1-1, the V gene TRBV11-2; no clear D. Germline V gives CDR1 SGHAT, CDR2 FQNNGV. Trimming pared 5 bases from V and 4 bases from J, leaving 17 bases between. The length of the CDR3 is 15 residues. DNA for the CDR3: TGTGCCAGCAGCCCATGGCAGTCCCACAGCACTGAAGCTTTCTTT. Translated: CASSPWQSHSTEAFF.

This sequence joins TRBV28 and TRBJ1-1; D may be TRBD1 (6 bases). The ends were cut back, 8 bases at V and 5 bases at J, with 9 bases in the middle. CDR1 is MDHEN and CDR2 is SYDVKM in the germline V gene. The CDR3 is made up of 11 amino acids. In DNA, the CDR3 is TGTGCCAGCTTAGGGGGGACTGAAGCTTTCTTT. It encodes CASLGGTEAFF.

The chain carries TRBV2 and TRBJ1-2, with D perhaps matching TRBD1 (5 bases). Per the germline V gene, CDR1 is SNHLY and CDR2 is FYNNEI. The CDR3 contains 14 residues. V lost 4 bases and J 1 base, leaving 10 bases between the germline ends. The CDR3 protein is CASSGQGLNYGYTF. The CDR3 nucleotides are TGTGCCAGCAGTGGGCAGGGTCTTAACTATGGCTACACCTTC.

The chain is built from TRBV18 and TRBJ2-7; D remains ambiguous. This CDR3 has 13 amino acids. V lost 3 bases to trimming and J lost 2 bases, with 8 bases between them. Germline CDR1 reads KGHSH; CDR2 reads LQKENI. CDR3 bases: TGTGCCAGCTCACCGAACTCAACCTACGAGCAGTACTTC. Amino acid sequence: CASSPNSTYEQYF.

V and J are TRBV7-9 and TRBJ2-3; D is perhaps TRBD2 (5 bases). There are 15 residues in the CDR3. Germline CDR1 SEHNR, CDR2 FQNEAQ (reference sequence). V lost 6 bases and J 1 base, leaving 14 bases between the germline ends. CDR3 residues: CASRKLRVGTDTQYF. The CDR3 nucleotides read TGTGCCAGCAGGAAGTTGAGGGTGGGCACAGATACGCAGTATTTT.

The CDR3 here is CASSAGVATNEKLFF. The CDR3 DNA sequence: TGTGCCAGCAGTGCAGGCGTAGCAACTAATGAAAAACTGTTTTTT. V gene TRBV5-4 combines with J gene TRBJ1-4; D gene ambiguous. CDR1 is SGHNT and CDR2 is YYREEE in the germline V gene (reference sequence). Trimming removed 5 bases from V and 0 bases from J, with 11 bases in between. The CDR3 is made up of 15 amino acids.

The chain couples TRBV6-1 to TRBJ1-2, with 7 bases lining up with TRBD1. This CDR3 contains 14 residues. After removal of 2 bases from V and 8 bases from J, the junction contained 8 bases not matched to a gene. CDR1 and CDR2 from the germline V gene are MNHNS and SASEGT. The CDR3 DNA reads TGTGCCAGCAGTGAACTACGGACAGGTGGGGGCTACACCTTC. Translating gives CASSELRTGGGYTF.

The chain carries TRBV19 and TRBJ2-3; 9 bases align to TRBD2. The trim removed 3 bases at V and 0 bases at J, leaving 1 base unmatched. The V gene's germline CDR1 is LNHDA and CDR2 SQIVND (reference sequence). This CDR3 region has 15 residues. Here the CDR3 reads CASSMLAGSTDTQYF. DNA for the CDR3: TGTGCCAGTAGTATGCTAGCGGGGAGCACAGATACGCAGTATTTT. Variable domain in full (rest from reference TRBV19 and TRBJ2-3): DGGITQSPKYLFRKEGQNVTLSCEQNLNHDAMYWYRQDPGQGLRLIYYSQIVNDFQKGDIAEGYSVSREKKESFPLTVTSAQKNPTAFYLCASSMLAGSTDTQYFGPGTRLTVL.

Here the CDR3 reads CASSTTNYGYTF. In DNA form, the CDR3 reads TGTGCCAGCAGTACAACTAACTATGGCTACACCTTC. The chain recombines TRBV28 with TRBJ1-2, with D uncertain. The CDR3 sequence is 12 residues long. V dropped 5 bases and J dropped 0 bases, with 4 bases sitting between them. CDR1 is MDHEN and CDR2 is SYDVKM in the germline V gene.

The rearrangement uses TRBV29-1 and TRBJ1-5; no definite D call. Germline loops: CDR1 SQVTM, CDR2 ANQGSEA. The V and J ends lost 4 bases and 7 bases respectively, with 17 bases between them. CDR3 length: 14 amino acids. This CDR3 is CSVVIGSSGQPQHF. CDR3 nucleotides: TGCAGCGTTGTCATCGGGTCCTCGGGGCAGCCCCAGCATTTT. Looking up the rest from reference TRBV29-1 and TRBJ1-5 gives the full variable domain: SAVISQKPSRDICQRGTSLTIQCQVDSQVTMMFWYRQQPGQSLTLIATANQGSEATYESGFVIDKFPISRPNLTFSTLTVSNMSPEDSSIYLCSVVIGSSGQPQHFGDGTRLSIL.

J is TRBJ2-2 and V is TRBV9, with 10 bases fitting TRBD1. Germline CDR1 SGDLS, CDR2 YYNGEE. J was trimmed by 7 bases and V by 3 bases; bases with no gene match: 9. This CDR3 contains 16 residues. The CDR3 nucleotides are TGTGCCAGCAGCGGTTTCGGGACAGGGGTTATCGGGGAGCTGTTTTTT. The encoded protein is CASSGFGTGVIGELFF. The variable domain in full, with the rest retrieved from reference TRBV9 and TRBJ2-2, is DSGVTQTPKHLITATGQRVTLRCSPRSGDLSVYWYQQSLDQGLQFLIQYYNGEERAKGNILERFSAQQFPDLHSELNLSSLELGDSALYFCASSGFGTGVIGELFFGEGSRLTVL.

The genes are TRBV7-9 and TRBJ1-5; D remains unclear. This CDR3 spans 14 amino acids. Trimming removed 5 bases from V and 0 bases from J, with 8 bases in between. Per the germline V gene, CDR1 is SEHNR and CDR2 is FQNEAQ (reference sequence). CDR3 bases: TGTGCCAGCAGCGTAATCGATAGCAATCAGCCCCAGCATTTT. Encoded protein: CASSVIDSNQPQHF.

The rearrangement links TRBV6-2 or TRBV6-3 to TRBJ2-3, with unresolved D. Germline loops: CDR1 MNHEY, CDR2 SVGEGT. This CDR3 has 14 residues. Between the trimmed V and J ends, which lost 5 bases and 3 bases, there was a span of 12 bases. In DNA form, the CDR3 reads TGTGCCAGCAGTGACTTTTCCCGGACAGATACGCAGTATTTT. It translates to CASSDFSRTDTQYF.

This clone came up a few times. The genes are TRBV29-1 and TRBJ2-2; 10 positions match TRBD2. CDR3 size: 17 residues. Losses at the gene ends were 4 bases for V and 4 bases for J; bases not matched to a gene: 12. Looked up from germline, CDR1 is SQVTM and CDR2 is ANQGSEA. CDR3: CSVGGAQREGLTGELFF. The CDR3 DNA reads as TGCAGCGTTGGGGGGGCCCAGCGGGAGGGACTCACCGGGGAGCTGTTTTTT.

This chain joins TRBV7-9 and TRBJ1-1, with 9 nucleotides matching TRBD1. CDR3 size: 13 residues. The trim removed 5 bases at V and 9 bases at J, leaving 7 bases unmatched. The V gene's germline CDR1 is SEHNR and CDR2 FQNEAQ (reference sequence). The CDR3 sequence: CASSITGGRQAFF. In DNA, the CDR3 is TGTGCCAGCAGCATTACAGGGGGCCGACAAGCTTTCTTT.

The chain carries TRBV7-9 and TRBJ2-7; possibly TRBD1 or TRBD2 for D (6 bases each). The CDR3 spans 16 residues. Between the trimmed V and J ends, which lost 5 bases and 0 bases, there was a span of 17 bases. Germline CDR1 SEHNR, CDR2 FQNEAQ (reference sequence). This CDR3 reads CASSADGGSSSYEQYF. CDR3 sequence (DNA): TGTGCCAGCAGCGCGGACGGGGGCTCTAGCTCCTACGAGCAGTACTTC.

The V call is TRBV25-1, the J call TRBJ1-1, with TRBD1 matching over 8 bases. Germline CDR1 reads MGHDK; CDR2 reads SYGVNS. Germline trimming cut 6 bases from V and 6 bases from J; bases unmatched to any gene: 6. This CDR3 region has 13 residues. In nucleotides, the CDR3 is TGTGCCAGCAGGGACAGGGCCTTGTCTGAAGCTTTCTTT. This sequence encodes CASRDRALSEAFF. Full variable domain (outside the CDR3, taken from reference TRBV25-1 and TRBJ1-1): EADIYQTPRYLVIGTGKKITLECSQTMGHDKMYWYQQDPGMELHLIHYSYGVNSTEKGDLSSESTVSRIRTEHFPLTLESARPSHTSQYLCASRDRALSEAFFGQGTRLTVV.

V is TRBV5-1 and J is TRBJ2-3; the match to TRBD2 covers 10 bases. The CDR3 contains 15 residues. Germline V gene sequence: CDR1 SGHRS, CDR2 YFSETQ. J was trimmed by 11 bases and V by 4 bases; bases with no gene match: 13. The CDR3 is CASSPAGSGGDVQYF. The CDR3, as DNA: TGCGCCAGCAGCCCCGCCGGAAGCGGGGGGGACGTGCAGTATTTT.

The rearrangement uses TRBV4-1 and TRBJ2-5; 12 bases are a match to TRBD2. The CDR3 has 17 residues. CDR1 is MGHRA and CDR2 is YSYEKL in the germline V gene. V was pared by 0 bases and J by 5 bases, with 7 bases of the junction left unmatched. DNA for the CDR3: TGCGCCAGCAGCCAAGAAACTAGCGGGGGGCTCGGGGAGACCCAGTACTTC. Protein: CASSQETSGGLGETQYF.

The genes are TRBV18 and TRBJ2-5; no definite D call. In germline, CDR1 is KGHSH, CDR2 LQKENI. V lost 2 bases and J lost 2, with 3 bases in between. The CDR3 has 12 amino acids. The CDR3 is CASSPGQETQYF. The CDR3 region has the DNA TGTGCCAGCTCACCAGGGCAAGAGACCCAGTACTTC. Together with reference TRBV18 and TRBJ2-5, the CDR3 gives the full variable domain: NAGVMQNPRHLVRRRGQEARLRCSPMKGHSHVYWYRQLPEEGLKFMVYLQKENIIDESGMPKERFSAEFPKEGPSILRIQQVVRGDSAAYFCASSPGQETQYFGPGTRLLVL.

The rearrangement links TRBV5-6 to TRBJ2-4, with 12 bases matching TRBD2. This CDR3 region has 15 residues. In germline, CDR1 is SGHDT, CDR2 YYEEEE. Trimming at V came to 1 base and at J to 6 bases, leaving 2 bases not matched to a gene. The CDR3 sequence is CASSLKLAGGNIQYF. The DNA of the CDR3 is TGTGCCAGCAGCTTGAAACTAGCGGGGGGAAACATTCAGTACTTC.

The CDR3 DNA is TGCGCCAGCAGCTTGCGGACTGATCCAAGCTACGAGCAGTACTTC. As protein: CASSLRTDPSYEQYF. This chain joins TRBV5-1 and TRBJ2-7; weak D call: TRBD2 (5 bases). Germline V gene data show CDR1 as SGHRS and CDR2 as YFSETQ. The CDR3 covers 15 residues. V was cut by 1 base and J by 3 bases, with 14 bases left in between.

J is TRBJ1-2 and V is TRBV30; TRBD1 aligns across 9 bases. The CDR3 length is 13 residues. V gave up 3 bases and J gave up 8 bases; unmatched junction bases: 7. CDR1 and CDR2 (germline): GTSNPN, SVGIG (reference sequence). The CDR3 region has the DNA TGTGCCTGGAGCCTACAGGGGGCGGAAGGCTACACCTTC. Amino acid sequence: CAWSLQGAEGYTF.

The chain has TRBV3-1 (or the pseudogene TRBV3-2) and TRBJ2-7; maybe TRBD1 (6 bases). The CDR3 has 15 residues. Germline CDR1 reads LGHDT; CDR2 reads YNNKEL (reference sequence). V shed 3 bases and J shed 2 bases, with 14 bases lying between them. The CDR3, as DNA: TGTGCCAGCAGCCACTTGACAGGTATCACCTACGAGCAGTACTTC. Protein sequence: CASSHLTGITYEQYF.

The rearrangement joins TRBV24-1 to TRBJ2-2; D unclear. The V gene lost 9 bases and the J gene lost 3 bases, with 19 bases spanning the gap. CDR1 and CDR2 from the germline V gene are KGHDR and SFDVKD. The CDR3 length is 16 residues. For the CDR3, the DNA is TGTGCCACCGCATCCCCCCATGAGGACCACACCGGGGAGCTGTTTTTT. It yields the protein CATASPHEDHTGELFF.